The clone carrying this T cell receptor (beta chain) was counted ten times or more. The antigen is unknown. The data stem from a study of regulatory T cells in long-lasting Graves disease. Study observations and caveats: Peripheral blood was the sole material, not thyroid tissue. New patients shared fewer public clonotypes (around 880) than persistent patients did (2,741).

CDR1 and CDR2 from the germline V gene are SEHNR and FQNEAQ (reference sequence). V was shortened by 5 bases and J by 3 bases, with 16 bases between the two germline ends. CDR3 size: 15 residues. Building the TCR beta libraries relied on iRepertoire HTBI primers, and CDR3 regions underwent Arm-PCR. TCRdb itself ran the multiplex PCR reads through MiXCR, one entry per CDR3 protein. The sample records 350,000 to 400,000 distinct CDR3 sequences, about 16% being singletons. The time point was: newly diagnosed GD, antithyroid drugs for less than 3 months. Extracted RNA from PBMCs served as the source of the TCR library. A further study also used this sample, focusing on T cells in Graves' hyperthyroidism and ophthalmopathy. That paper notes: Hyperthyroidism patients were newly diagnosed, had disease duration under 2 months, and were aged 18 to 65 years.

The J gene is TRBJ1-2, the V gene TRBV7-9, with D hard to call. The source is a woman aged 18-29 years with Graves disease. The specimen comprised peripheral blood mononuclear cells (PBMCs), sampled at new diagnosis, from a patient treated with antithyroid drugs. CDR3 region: CASSLWTGRDYGYTF. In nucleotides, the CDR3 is TGTGCCAGCAGCCTTTGGACGGGGAGGGACTATGGCTACACCTTC.